Included here is one TCR beta chain sequence, with context. This clonotype was recorded many times. What antigen it recognizes has not been identified. It has no much larger one-base neighbor in the sample; base qualities were not kept. This sample was included in a study of blood T cells in healthy people across ages (dated by TCRdb to the mid-2010s). Study-wide context: In model experiments, roughly one uniquely barcoded TCR beta cDNA molecule per two T cells was captured by template switching. Four age groups were formed from the donors: young (average approximately 15 years), middle-aged (less than 40), aged (about 62) and long-lived (approximately 80). The study analyzed two additional independent replicas of 1 million unique cDNA reads from the same blood draw for two donors, one aged 18 to 30 and one aged 80 or older. To avoid experimental bias, donors of different ages were distributed randomly across sequencing lanes. To track age-related changes in TCR beta repertoire diversity, the study relied on deep sequencing normalized with unique cDNA molecular identifiers. Beyond this particular receptor, the publication reports: Because profiling used bulk unsorted PBMCs, naive and antigen-experienced compartments could not be compared conclusively. Observed TCR beta diversity per million T cells fell roughly linearly with age, and a significant reduction was already apparent by age roughly 40. Because donor CMV infection status was unknown, age-related changes in expanded clonotypes were potentially confounded. Compared with the aged group, more naive CD4+ T cells, fewer expanded clones and increased TCR diversity were shown by the long-lived group, suggesting age selection. Estimates of total diversity based on one million sequenced T cells were considered lower bounds and underestimates. There was a strong correlation between observed TCR beta diversity and the percentage of naive T cells measured by flow cytometry.

Measured from the cysteine to the phenylalanine, the CDR3 is 13 residues long. Only CDR3 DNA remains: 39 bases, in frame from the first base. The trim is 6 bases for V and 8 bases for J, with a gap of 15 bases between the germline ends. CDR1 and CDR2 are drawn from the germline V gene: SGHRS, YFSETQ. Donors were a few dozen systemically healthy Caucasian individuals from Russia aged 6 to 90 years. Each donor gave 8 to 10 milliliters of peripheral blood, drawn into EDTA-treated Vacutainer tubes. Ficoll-Paque density-gradient centrifugation was used to isolate PBMCs, with at least 6 million per sample. Total RNA was extracted from PBMCs with Trizol reagent, with at least 5.5 micrograms obtained per sample. For every donor, an aliquot of PBMCs went through flow cytometry to measure the percentages of naive CD45RAhigh/CD27high T cells. Libraries were made using 5' RACE. Sequenced on an Illumina HiSeq 2500. A second PCR of roughly 7 to 12 cycles was run with a J-beta primer mix and a sample-barcoded 5' primer. A unique molecular identifier was introduced onto each TCR beta cDNA molecule by a template-switch 5' adaptor carrying 12 random nucleotides. Each sample yielded at least 2.5 million CDR3-containing paired-end reads. First-strand cDNA synthesis was performed from all RNA using the Mint cDNA synthesis kit, with priming by a TRBC-specific oligonucleotide. All cDNA was treated with uracil-DNA glycosylase and then went through a first 18-cycle PCR with the universal primers M1SS and BC2_uni_R. For the original study's pipeline: Each sample was normalized by randomly selecting 1 million high-quality reads, each carrying a distinct molecular identifier. Reads with shared molecular identifiers were discarded instead of being binned into consensus sequences. MiTCR, with a Q25 quality threshold and the strictest error-elimination algorithm, was used for CDR3 identification, clonotype clustering and error correction. Lower-bound total TCR beta diversity was estimated with a nonparametric unseen species model using Euler transformation. Through fastp at Q25 and MiXCR, TCRdb rebuilt clones from the public reads, retaining in-frame beta chains. Each record represents a unique CDR3 protein, reported with the most common genes and DNA among its rows. The V and J calls were determined by TCRdb, not by the authors. This sample has more than 650,000 distinct CDR3 sequences in its table, and about a fifth of those were observed once. Roughly 22% of the sample rests with the top ten.

The chain is encoded by TRBV5-1 joined to TRBJ2-1; the D segment could be TRBD2, given 6 matching bases. The sequenced sample consisted of blood. This TCR came from a man between 65 and 80 years old in good health. The CDR3 sequence is CASKIGGVDEQFF. Here is the DNA: TGCGCCAGCAAGATCGGGGGAGTTGATGAGCAGTTCTTC.